The 17 T cell receptor beta chains below all came from one sample that was sequenced in a study of cytomegalovirus exposure and HLA in healthy donors (dated by TCRdb to the late 2010s). Library prep was done by the immunoSEQ multiplex PCR assay. The multiplex PCR relied on a mix of 60 forward primers for TCR Vbeta segments and 13 reverse primers for TCR Jbeta segments. Sourced from immuneACCESS, this table was stored by TCRdb with only in-frame sequences that have V and J called. A share of the clones is absent; for the studies checked, an unresolved V gene accounts for under half, and the remainder has no known explanation. The sample yields around 100,000 clones; 81% were counted once. The ten largest clones represent over 4% of the sample. Sequencing was performed on PBMCs. These receptors originate from a woman aged 70 to 79 in good health and CMV-seropositive.

In this sample, this clone turned up once. This sequence joins TRBV7-9 and TRBJ2-3; 11 bases agree with TRBD2. The junction had 8 bases not matched to a gene; V was cut back by 5 bases and J by 4 bases. The CDR3 length is 16 residues. The germline CDR1 and CDR2 sequences are SEHNR and FQNEAQ (reference sequence). CDR3 loop: CASSVTSGRGADTQYF. CDR3 nucleotides: TGTGCCAGCAGCGTTACTAGCGGGAGAGGCGCAGATACGCAGTATTTT.

V is TRBV6-1 and J is TRBJ2-1; no clear D gene. V lost 5 bases and J lost 0, with 11 bases in between. Looked up from germline, CDR1 is MNHNS and CDR2 is SASEGT. There are 15 residues in the CDR3. The CDR3 nucleotides read TGTGCCAGCAGTCTCGACGCTAGCTCCTACAATGAGCAGTTCTTC. Residues: CASSLDASSYNEQFF.

This chain joins TRBV27 and TRBJ1-1; possibly TRBD1 for D (5 bases). Germline lookup yields CDR1 MNHEY and CDR2 SMNVEV (reference sequence). Trimming shortened V by 3 bases and J by 0 bases, and 11 bases separated the two germline ends. The CDR3 sequence is 15 residues long. The CDR3 protein is CASSFVRGMNTEAFF. DNA of the CDR3: TGTGCCAGCAGTTTTGTGCGGGGGATGAACACTGAAGCTTTCTTT.

V gene TRBV28 combines with J gene TRBJ2-5; 11 bases agree with TRBD2. The junction had 15 bases not matched to a gene; V was cut back by 5 bases and J by 1 base. The CDR3 is 19 residues long. CDR1 and CDR2 from the germline V gene are MDHEN and SYDVKM. For the CDR3, the DNA is TGTGCCAGCAGTCCCCCAGCGGGACTAGCGGTCCGGTCCCAAGAGACCCAGTACTTC. Amino acid sequence: CASSPPAGLAVRSQETQYF. Full variable domain (outside the CDR3, taken from reference TRBV28 and TRBJ2-5): DVKVTQSSRYLVKRTGEKVFLECVQDMDHENMFWYRQDPGLGLRLIYFSYDVKMKEKGDIPEGYSVSREKKERFSLILESASTNQTSMYLCASSPPAGLAVRSQETQYFGPGTRLLVL.

The chain is built from TRBV11-2 and TRBJ2-7; D is perhaps TRBD2 (6 bases). Germline V gene lookup returns CDR1 SGHAT and CDR2 FQNNGV. The V and J ends lost 6 bases and 3 bases respectively, with 15 bases between them. The CDR3 extends over 14 amino acids. The CDR3 spells CASRPWRESYEQYF. The CDR3 nucleotides are TGTGCCAGCAGACCTTGGCGGGAAAGCTACGAGCAGTACTTC.

The chain joins TRBV12-2 to TRBJ2-5; TRBD1 is taken as the D call from the table, unchecked against the DNA. TRBV12-2 is marked as a pseudogene. CDR3 length: 14 amino acids. This chain's CDR3 is CASRVVRVRETQYF. The DNA for the CDR3 is TGTGCAAGTCGCGTCGTCAGGGTTCGTGAGACCCAGTACTTC.

This clone was observed a few times. The V and J genes are TRBV18 and TRBJ2-6; D may be TRBD1 (5 bases). The CDR3 sequence is 17 residues long. V gave up 1 base and J gave up 0 bases, with 10 bases separating them. CDR1 is KGHSH, CDR2 LQKENI, per germline. CDR3 sequence: CASSPRGASSGANVLTF. The DNA of the CDR3 is TGTGCCAGCTCACCACGTGGGGCCAGCTCTGGGGCCAACGTCCTGACTTTC.

This clone occurred a few times. The rearrangement joins TRBV2 to TRBJ1-5; D remains ambiguous. V lost 2 bases to trimming and J lost 6 bases, with 5 bases between them. CDR1 and CDR2 from the germline V gene are SNHLY and FYNNEI. The CDR3 sequence is 12 residues long. CDR3 in DNA: TGTGCCAGCAGTGAATATTCTCAGCCCCAGCATTTT. It specifies CASSEYSQPQHF.

The V and J genes are TRBV28 and TRBJ1-2, with D perhaps TRBD1 (6 bases). CDR1 and CDR2 (germline): MDHEN, SYDVKM. Trimming took off 1 base at V and 3 bases at J, with 33 bases between the two ends. CDR3 length equals 22 residues. The CDR3 DNA reads TGTGCCAGCAGTTTATCGGGCGTAACGAACCCCTTAACAGGGAATGATTACTATGGCTACACCTTC. It is translated as CASSLSGVTNPLTGNDYYGYTF.

The CDR3 protein is CASSSQDRGTSYNEQFF. DNA for the CDR3: TGTGCCAGCAGCTCCCAGGACAGGGGTACCTCCTACAATGAGCAGTTCTTC. The chain employs TRBV13 and TRBJ2-1; 9 bases match TRBD1. Germline CDR1 and CDR2: PRHDT and FYEKMQ (reference sequence). This CDR3 is built from 17 residues. Trimming at V came to 4 bases and at J to 0 bases, leaving 7 bases not matched to a gene. The full variable domain, rest sourced from reference TRBV13 and TRBJ2-1, is AAGVIQSPRHLIKEKRETATLKCYPIPRHDTVYWYQQGPGQDPQFLISFYEKMQSDKGSIPDRFSAQQFSDYHSELNMSSLELGDSALYFCASSSQDRGTSYNEQFFGPGTRLTVL.

The chain joins TRBV7-2 to TRBJ1-2; D ambiguous. CDR1 is SGHTA and CDR2 is FQGNSA in the germline V gene. Trimming removed 5 bases at V and 2 bases at J, with 21 bases between. The CDR3 runs to 17 residues. The CDR3 loop is CASSIRAGGLGNYGYTF. For the CDR3, the DNA is TGTGCCAGCAGCATAAGGGCCGGAGGGTTGGGGAACTATGGCTACACCTTC.

The chain combines TRBV10-3 with TRBJ2-3, with 16 nucleotides matching TRBD2. The germline V gene encodes CDR1 ENHRY and CDR2 SYGVKD. CDR3 length equals 17 residues. V dropped 4 bases and J dropped 2; count of bases not matched to a gene: 3. DNA of the CDR3: TGTGCCATCAGTGCCGGGACTAGCGGGAGGGCCACAGATACGCAGTATTTT. It is translated as CAISAGTSGRATDTQYF.

The gene calls are TRBV11-3 and TRBJ2-2; 10 bases fit TRBD2. The germline gives CDR1 SGHNT, CDR2 YENEEA. The CDR3 sequence is 19 residues long. Trimming took 1 base from V and 2 from J; bases not matched to a gene: 10. This CDR3 reads CASSLVTGLATSNTGELFF. CDR3 DNA sequence: TGTGCCAGCAGCTTAGTAACGGGACTAGCGACTAGTAACACCGGGGAGCTGTTTTTT.

The chain is built from TRBV30 and TRBJ1-2, with TRBD1 matching over 11 bases. The CDR3 is 14 amino acids. The germline gives CDR1 GTSNPN, CDR2 SVGIG (reference sequence). The junction had 5 bases not matched to a gene; V was cut back by 0 bases and J by 8 bases. The CDR3 nucleotides are TGTGCCTGGAGTGTACGGGACAGGGGGAAAGGCTACACCTTC. It specifies CAWSVRDRGKGYTF.

This chain connects TRBV7-9 to TRBJ1-4; 11 nucleotides match TRBD1. Germline V gene sequence: CDR1 SEHNR, CDR2 FQNEAQ (reference sequence). J lost 0 bases, V lost 4 bases, and 1 base had no gene match. The CDR3 totals 16 residues. CDR3 loop: CASSSGQGATNEKLFF. The CDR3 nucleotides are TGTGCCAGCAGCTCGGGACAGGGGGCAACTAATGAAAAACTGTTTTTT.

The chain joins TRBV19 to TRBJ1-2, with 8 nucleotides matching TRBD1. The V segment lost 9 bases and the J segment 6 bases; nucleotides outside the gene matches: 6. Germline loops: CDR1 LNHDA, CDR2 SQIVND (reference sequence). The CDR3 loop spans 12 amino acids. The CDR3 loop is CASRWTGNGYTF. Written as DNA, the CDR3 is TGTGCCAGCAGATGGACAGGGAATGGCTACACCTTC.

The gene calls are TRBV12-5 and TRBJ2-1; 10 positions match TRBD2. Germline V gene data show CDR1 as LGHNT and CDR2 as FRNRAP. The CDR3 length is 18 residues. V was pared by 1 base and J by 0 bases, with 6 bases of the junction left unmatched. The CDR3 is CASGLASGSLSSYNEQFF. In DNA, the CDR3 is TGTGCTAGTGGTTTGGCTAGCGGGAGTTTGAGCTCCTACAATGAGCAGTTCTTC.